This TCR beta chain stems from a study of shared clonotypes between healthy human individuals. General study points: On the whole, naive subsets had larger estimated richness than memory subsets had.

Regarding this clone: Its antigen is not known.

The table came from immunoSEQ multiplex PCR; TCRdb's copy has only in-frame clones and leaves some out. Counted here are 2 million to 2.5 million clones, 95% occurring once; the ten biggest clones make up roughly 0.13%. CDR1 is MDHEN and CDR2 is SYDVKM in the germline V gene. V shed 4 bases, J shed 4 bases, and the junction held 3 bases outside the gene matches. The CDR3 spans 14 residues. Specimen: naive CD4+ T cells sorted from blood. Noted subset: CD45RA+ positively selected. The V call is TRBV28, the J call TRBJ2-2; 7 bases fit TRBD1. This clonotype originated in a man younger than 30 in good health. This CDR3 reads CASSSGQITGELFF. The CDR3 nucleotides read TGTGCCAGCAGTTCGGGACAGATCACCGGGGAGCTGTTTTTT. Complete variable domain (other parts from reference TRBV28 and TRBJ2-2): DVKVTQSSRYLVKRTGEKVFLECVQDMDHENMFWYRQDPGLGLRLIYFSYDVKMKEKGDIPEGYSVSREKKERFSLILESASTNQTSMYLCASSSGQITGELFFGEGSRLTVL.